Below, 13 T cell receptor beta chains from the same sample are listed, as sequenced in a study of neurological immune-mediated disorders. From the 5' RACE reads, TCRdb called clonotypes with MiXCR, one entry per CDR3 protein. The sample records about 65,000 distinct CDR3 sequences, 4.1% being singletons. Sample: PBMCs. These receptors were obtained from a man in his fifties with multiple sclerosis.

This clonotype was picked up many times. In DNA form, the CDR3 reads TGCGCCAGCAGCCAAGTTTCAGGGAACTACGAGCAGTACTTC. It translates to CASSQVSGNYEQYF. The chain joins TRBV4-1 to TRBJ2-7; TRBD1 might be the D (5 bases). CDR1 and CDR2 from the germline V gene are MGHRA and YSYEKL. The CDR3 consists of 14 residues. V was cut by 1 base and J by 3 bases, with 10 bases left in between.

This clonotype has at least ten counts. V is TRBV5-1 and J is TRBJ2-3; perhaps TRBD2 as D (6 bases). Germline V gives CDR1 SGHRS, CDR2 YFSETQ. The CDR3 loop spans 14 amino acids. Trimming removed 4 bases from V and 9 bases from J, with 18 bases in between. The CDR3 sequence is CASSRVEGLFTQYF. The CDR3 region has the DNA TGCGCCAGCAGCAGAGTGGAGGGACTTTTCACGCAGTATTTT.

The sample holds many counts of this clonotype. The chain is built from TRBV5-1 and TRBJ2-7; 8 nucleotides line up with TRBD1. The ends lost 0 bases at V and 6 bases at J; junction bases unmatched: 8. Germline lookup yields CDR1 SGHRS and CDR2 YFSETQ. The length of the CDR3 is 15 residues. The CDR3 bases are TGCGCCAGCAGCTTGGCCGTACAGGGGGGCTCCGAGCAGTACTTC. This codes for CASSLAVQGGSEQYF.

This clonotype was found many times. The V gene is TRBV2, the J gene TRBJ2-5; D ambiguous. This CDR3 spans 10 amino acids. V shed 7 bases and J shed 2 bases, with 2 bases lying between them. Germline V CDR1 and CDR2: SNHLY, FYNNEI. For the CDR3, the DNA is TGTGCCAGCAAACAAGAGACCCAGTACTTC. This codes for CASKQETQYF. Looking up the rest from reference TRBV2 and TRBJ2-5 gives the full variable domain: EPEVTQTPSHQVTQMGQEVILRCVPISNHLYFYWYRQILGQKVEFLVSFYNNEISEKSEIFDDQFSVERPDGSNFTLKIRSTKLEDSAMYFCASKQETQYFGPGTRLLVL.

This clonotype appeared many times. The gene calls are TRBV7-6 and TRBJ1-3, with 10 positions matching TRBD1. Germline V lookup: CDR1 SGHVS, CDR2 FNYEAQ. There are 19 residues in the CDR3. V lost 0 bases, J lost 7 bases, and 15 bases stayed unmatched. The CDR3 nucleotides read TGTGCCAGCAGCTTAGCCCCAGCCACCGGGACAGGGGTCGGGAACACCATATATTTT. It yields the protein CASSLAPATGTGVGNTIYF.

This clonotype has ten or more counts. V and J are TRBV10-3 and TRBJ2-1; D remains unclear. Germline assignment: CDR1 ENHRY and CDR2 SYGVKD. V was cut by 5 bases and J by 6 bases, with 11 bases left in between. The CDR3 runs to 13 residues. The CDR3 bases are TGTGCCATCAGTACCTCGATGGGCAATGAGCAGTTCTTC. Translating gives CAISTSMGNEQFF.

This clonotype was counted ten times or more. The gene calls are TRBV5-1 and TRBJ2-6, with 8 bases aligning to TRBD1. In germline, CDR1 is SGHRS, CDR2 YFSETQ. The CDR3 runs to 15 residues. V dropped 5 bases and J dropped 9; count of bases not matched to a gene: 10. CDR3 in amino acids: CASRFTSGTGNVLTF. As DNA, the CDR3 is TGCGCCAGCAGATTCACCTCCGGGACAGGCAACGTCCTGACTTTC.

This clonotype was detected ten times or more. The J gene is TRBJ2-1, the V gene TRBV20-1, with a weak D call TRBD1 (9 bases). This CDR3 contains 21 residues. V lost 3 bases and J 1 base, leaving 31 bases between the germline ends. In germline, CDR1 is DFQATT, CDR2 SNEGSKA (reference sequence). CDR3 residues: CSASMRGVGTGKKKSYNEQFF. DNA for the CDR3: TGCAGTGCTAGTATGCGGGGGGTCGGGACAGGGAAAAAAAAGTCCTACAATGAGCAGTTCTTC.

This clonotype was picked up a small number of times. No conserved phenylalanine or tryptophan ends this CDR3, so it is likely a read error. The rearrangement joins TRBV5-1 to TRBJ1-3; no definite D call. The CDR3 totals 15 residues. Germline V CDR1 and CDR2: SGHRS, YFSETQ. V shed 5 bases and J shed 0 bases, with 12 bases lying between them. The CDR3 bases are TGCGCCAGCAGTATGGATGCTAACTCTGGAAACACCATATATAAT. Translation: CASSMDANSGNTIYN.

The chain links TRBV7-2 to TRBJ2-2, with 7 positions matching TRBD2. The CDR3 totals 17 residues. Germline V gene data show CDR1 as SGHTA and CDR2 as FQGNSA. V lost 2 bases and J lost 5; bases outside the gene matches: 11. CDR3 region: CASSLIPLGGKTGELFF. CDR3 coding DNA: TGTGCCAGCAGCTTAATCCCCCTGGGGGGGAAAACCGGGGAGCTGTTTTTT.

V is TRBV5-1 and J is TRBJ1-2, with D possibly TRBD1 on 5 matching bases. Trimming took off 3 bases at V and 2 bases at J, with 17 bases between the two ends. Germline V gene lookup returns CDR1 SGHRS and CDR2 YFSETQ. This CDR3 is built from 16 residues. The CDR3 region has the DNA TGCGCCAGCAGCTCGAGGGGCACAGACCAAAACTATGGCTACACCTTC. This gives the protein CASSSRGTDQNYGYTF.

This clonotype was counted at least ten times. J is TRBJ2-3 and V is TRBV27; 12 bases map to TRBD2. This CDR3 is 16 amino acids long. J gave up 7 bases and V 6 bases, and 11 bases lay outside the gene matches. Per the germline V gene, CDR1 is MNHEY and CDR2 is SMNVEV (reference sequence). The CDR3 coding sequence is TGTGCCAGCAGCCGACGGCGGACTAGCGGGGAGCATACGCAGTATTTT. Translation: CASSRRRTSGEHTQYF.

This clonotype has a count of ten or more. The chain has TRBV27 and TRBJ2-4, with D possibly matching TRBD1 (6 bases). Trimming pared 4 bases from V and 11 bases from J, leaving 9 bases between. This CDR3 spans 11 amino acids. From germline, CDR1 is MNHEY and CDR2 SMNVEV (reference sequence). The CDR3 is CASSWGPVQYF. CDR3 nucleotide sequence: TGTGCCAGCAGTTGGGGGCCCGTTCAGTACTTC.